This TCR beta chain was captured in a study of T cell changes during pregnancy in multiple sclerosis. Clones were read by immunoSEQ multiplex PCR, and TCRdb kept only the in-frame ones, dropping some. The sample lists about 49,000 clones, around 94% occurring once. The starting material was CD8+ T cells from peripheral blood mononuclear cells, obtained before pregnancy. The TCR sequence derives from a female donor with multiple sclerosis, enrolled in a pregnancy study.

For the CDR3, the DNA is TGCGCCAGCAGCTTGGTGAGTCCTATTTACGAGCAGTACTTC. Amino acids: CASSLVSPIYEQYF. This sequence joins TRBV5-1 and TRBJ2-7; D gene uncertain. V was pared by 0 bases and J by 4 bases, with 11 bases between. Germline CDR1 is SGHRS and CDR2 is YFSETQ. This CDR3 is 14 amino acids long.